These 20 T cell receptor beta chains were all obtained from the same sample, sequenced in a study of shared clonotypes between healthy human individuals. The naive CD8 fraction comprised CD45RO-negative cells positively selected for CCR7 and excluded terminally differentiated effector memory CD45RA+ cells. Clones were sequenced by immunoSEQ multiplex PCR, and TCRdb holds only the in-frame ones, with some missing. The sample holds 1.5 million to 2.5 million clones, about 95% seen once. What was sequenced was naive CD8+ T cells sorted from blood. The receptor source for this set is a young man in good health.

This clone was found a few times. The chain joins TRBV9 to TRBJ1-2; D is undetermined. Per germline, CDR1 SGDLS and CDR2 YYNGEE. This CDR3 has 14 amino acids. V gave up 4 bases and J gave up 3 bases, with 13 bases separating them. The CDR3 sequence is CASSSWSGDYGYTF. In DNA form, the CDR3 reads TGTGCCAGCAGCTCATGGTCGGGCGACTATGGCTACACCTTC.

The chain employs TRBV19 and TRBJ2-5; possibly TRBD2 for D (5 bases). The CDR3 extends over 15 amino acids. Trimming removed 1 base at V and 0 bases at J, with 9 bases between. Germline CDR1 is LNHDA and CDR2 is SQIVND (reference sequence). The CDR3: CASSIAGWNQETQYF. The CDR3 DNA sequence: TGTGCCAGTAGTATAGCGGGATGGAACCAAGAGACCCAGTACTTC.

This clone appeared a single time. The identical CDR3 is also encoded by other nucleotide sequences in the sample. The V call is TRBV27, the J call TRBJ1-2; the match to TRBD1 covers 7 bases. The germline gives CDR1 MNHEY, CDR2 SMNVEV (reference sequence). This CDR3 spans 13 amino acids. With V trimmed by 4 bases and J by 4 bases, 3 bases remained unmatched. CDR3 nucleotide sequence: TGTGCCAGCAGTTCAGGGACAGCCTATGGCTACACCTTC. Amino acids: CASSSGTAYGYTF.

J is TRBJ1-5 and V is TRBV7-9; 9 bases align to TRBD1. The V gene end was trimmed by 4 bases and the J gene end by 0 bases; junction bases not matched to a gene: 7. The CDR3 length is 17 residues. Germline V gene sequence: CDR1 SEHNR, CDR2 FQNEAQ (reference sequence). The CDR3 is CASSSGTGINSNQPQHF. The CDR3 coding sequence is TGTGCCAGCAGCTCGGGGACAGGGATTAATAGCAATCAGCCCCAGCATTTT.

Comment on this clone: Other DNA sequences in the same sample also yield this CDR3. The rearrangement joins TRBV5-4 to TRBJ2-3, with TRBD2 matching over 8 bases. The CDR3 spans 15 residues. Germline values: CDR1 SGHNT, CDR2 YYREEE (reference sequence). Trimming cost V 3 bases and J 0 bases; bases outside gene matches: 3. DNA of the CDR3: TGTGCCAGCAGCTGGAGCGGGGGAAGCACAGATACGCAGTATTTT. This encodes CASSWSGGSTDTQYF. The entire variable domain, with the rest obtained from reference TRBV5-4 and TRBJ2-3, is as follows: ETGVTQSPTHLIKTRGQQVTLRCSSQSGHNTVSWYQQALGQGPQFIFQYYREEENGRGNFPPRFSGLQFPNYSSELNVNALELDDSALYLCASSWSGGSTDTQYFGPGTRLTVL.

In the case of this clone: This clone may be a read error of a much larger clone one base away. The chain joins TRBV11-2 to TRBJ2-1; D is ambiguous. The CDR3 is 12 amino acids. CDR1 and CDR2 (germline): SGHAT, FQNNGV. V shed 5 bases and J shed 5 bases, with 7 bases lying between them. The CDR3 reads CASSPPNNEQFF. CDR3 nucleotides: TGTGCCAGCAGCCCCCCCAACAATGAGCAGTTCTTC.

In DNA form, the CDR3 reads TGCGCCAGCAGCCGAGGGGCCGGGATGACAGATACGCAGTATTTT. Translated: CASSRGAGMTDTQYF. The rearrangement joins TRBV4-1 to TRBJ2-3; TRBD1 or TRBD2 may be the D gene (5 bases each). Germline V CDR1 and CDR2: MGHRA, YSYEKL. Trimming removed 4 bases at V and 3 bases at J, with 14 bases between. The CDR3 covers 15 residues.

The chain combines TRBV6-5 with TRBJ2-1; 7 positions agree with TRBD2. From germline, CDR1 is MNHEY and CDR2 SVGAGI. V dropped 6 bases and J dropped 7; count of bases not matched to a gene: 6. The CDR3 totals 13 residues. The CDR3 DNA reads as TGTGCCAGCAGGACACCGGGGGGTAATGAGCAGTTCTTC. Translating it yields CASRTPGGNEQFF.

The chain joins TRBV10-1 to TRBJ2-7, with D possibly TRBD2 on 7 matching bases. Germline V gene data show CDR1 as WNHNN and CDR2 as SYGVQD (reference sequence). The germline V and J ends were trimmed by 2 bases and 0 bases, with 11 bases remaining between them. The CDR3 totals 15 residues. CDR3 sequence: CASSEGGAGSYEQYF. In nucleotides, the CDR3 is TGCGCCAGCAGTGAGGGGGGGGCTGGCTCCTACGAGCAGTACTTC.

This sequence joins TRBV29-1 and TRBJ2-2; TRBD2 matches 9 bases. The CDR3 runs to 17 residues. Germline V gives CDR1 SQVTM, CDR2 ANQGSEA. J gave up 6 bases and V 0 bases, and 11 bases lay outside the gene matches. The CDR3 nucleotides read TGCAGCGTTGAAGATCTTTATCAAGGGACTAGCCCCGGGGAGCTGTTTTTT. It encodes CSVEDLYQGTSPGELFF.

V and J are TRBV6-4 and TRBJ2-1; D is perhaps TRBD2 (6 bases). Per the germline V gene, CDR1 is MRHNA and CDR2 is SNTAGT. This CDR3 spans 16 amino acids. V lost 5 bases to trimming and J lost 2 bases, with 16 bases between them. CDR3: CASSLGFERAYNEQFF. In DNA form, the CDR3 reads TGTGCCAGCAGTTTGGGATTCGAGCGGGCCTACAATGAGCAGTTCTTC.

This chain links TRBV6-5 with TRBJ2-5, with a weak D call TRBD2 (6 bases). Germline V gene lookup returns CDR1 MNHEY and CDR2 SVGAGI. The CDR3 extends over 15 amino acids. Between the trimmed V and J ends, which lost 0 bases and 7 bases, there was a span of 15 bases. The CDR3 DNA reads as TGTGCCAGCAGTTACTCGGACCCCCACGGGGGGACCCAGTACTTC. This codes for CASSYSDPHGGTQYF.

CDR3 in amino acids: CSVATGAGELFF. CDR3 DNA: TGCAGCGTCGCAACGGGGGCCGGGGAGCTGTTTTTT. V and J are TRBV29-1 and TRBJ2-2; D is possibly TRBD2 (6 bases). Trimming removed 6 bases from V and 6 bases from J, with 11 bases in between. The CDR3 is made up of 12 amino acids. Germline CDR1 reads SQVTM; CDR2 reads ANQGSEA.

This chain uses TRBV6-1 with TRBJ1-5; TRBD1 matches 9 bases. Per the germline V gene, CDR1 is MNHNS and CDR2 is SASEGT. Losses at the gene ends were 7 bases for V and 6 bases for J; bases not matched to a gene: 10. The CDR3 has 15 residues. CDR3: CASTLTTGGRQPQHF. In nucleotides, the CDR3 is TGTGCCAGCACCTTAACGACAGGGGGACGTCAGCCCCAGCATTTT.

This chain joins TRBV25-1 and TRBJ2-7; D is unresolved. The germline gives CDR1 MGHDK, CDR2 SYGVNS. The CDR3 is 12 residues long. V lost 5 bases, J lost 6 bases, and 11 bases lay in between. Here the CDR3 reads CASSFSPGEQYF. CDR3 coding DNA: TGTGCCAGCAGTTTCTCCCCGGGCGAGCAGTACTTC.

The J gene is TRBJ2-3, the V gene TRBV7-9; TRBD2 agrees at 8 bases. The CDR3 is 15 residues long. CDR1 is SEHNR and CDR2 is FQNEAQ in the germline V gene (reference sequence). The V and J ends lost 4 bases and 2 bases, in that order; junction bases with no gene match: 5. CDR3 protein: CASSSPAGDTDTQYF. The CDR3 region has the DNA TGTGCCAGCAGCTCCCCAGCGGGAGACACAGATACGCAGTATTTT.

V is TRBV29-1 and J is TRBJ2-5; the D is unclear. Germline V CDR1 and CDR2: SQVTM, ANQGSEA. Trimming removed 7 bases from V and 7 bases from J, with 10 bases in between. CDR3 size: 10 residues. CDR3 nucleotide sequence: TGCAGCGCCTTGGCCGGGACCCAGTACTTC. Its translation is CSALAGTQYF.

The chain carries TRBV28 and TRBJ2-1; tentatively, D is TRBD1 or TRBD2 (6 bases each). The germline V gene has CDR1 MDHEN and CDR2 SYDVKM. V dropped 2 bases and J dropped 6 bases, with 14 bases sitting between them. The CDR3 covers 15 residues. The CDR3 protein is CASSLGLEGGNEQFF. DNA of the CDR3: TGTGCCAGCAGTTTAGGCCTAGAGGGGGGCAATGAGCAGTTCTTC.

The chain joins TRBV5-1 to TRBJ1-1, with 9 bases matching TRBD1. With V trimmed by 5 bases and J by 5 bases, 4 bases remained unmatched. Germline CDR1 SGHRS, CDR2 YFSETQ. The CDR3 runs to 13 residues. The CDR3 protein is CASRPTGGTEAFF. CDR3 in DNA: TGCGCCAGCAGACCGACAGGGGGGACTGAAGCTTTCTTT.

Here the CDR3 DNA reads TGCGCCAGCAGCTTGGTAGGAGCGTTGGGAACTGAAGCTTTCTTT. The encoded protein is CASSLVGALGTEAFF. The chain combines TRBV5-1 with TRBJ1-1, with unresolved D. The length of the CDR3 is 15 residues. The V and J ends lost 0 bases and 5 bases respectively, with 14 bases between them. Germline V lookup: CDR1 SGHRS, CDR2 YFSETQ.